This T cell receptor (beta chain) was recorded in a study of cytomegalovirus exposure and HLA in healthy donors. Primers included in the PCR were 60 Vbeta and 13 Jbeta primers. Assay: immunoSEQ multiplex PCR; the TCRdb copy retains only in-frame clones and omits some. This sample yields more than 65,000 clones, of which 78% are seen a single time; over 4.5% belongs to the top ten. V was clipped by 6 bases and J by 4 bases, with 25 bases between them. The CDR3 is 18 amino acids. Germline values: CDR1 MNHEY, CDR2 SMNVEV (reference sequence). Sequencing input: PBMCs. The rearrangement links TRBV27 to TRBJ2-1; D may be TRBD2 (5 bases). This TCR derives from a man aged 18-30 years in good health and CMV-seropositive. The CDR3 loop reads CASSRKTLGLILYNEQFF. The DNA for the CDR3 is TGTGCCAGCAGCCGCAAAACCCTCGGACTGATCCTATACAATGAGCAGTTCTTC.